This T cell receptor (beta chain) was retrieved from a study of blood T cell repertoires in COVID-19. Study background: Both acute and convalescent COVID-19 samples were obtained from the United States, Italy and Spain.

Before being deemed recovered, Cohort 3 donors had two negative PCRs, clearance, or symptom resolution. Per the study methods: Reference gene primer amplification gave nucleated cell count estimates. Using immunoSEQ multiplex PCR, the repertoire was profiled, and TCRdb retains in-frame clones only, with some absent. D and trimming come from the DNA, and the V and J calls and clone size come from that table. The table has 310,000 or so clones, roughly 87% seen once. Trimming removed 6 bases from V and 6 bases from J; junction bases left unmatched: 2. This CDR3 region has 12 residues. The germline gives CDR1 MNHEY, CDR2 SVGEGT.

V and J are TRBV6-2 or TRBV6-3 and TRBJ1-2; TRBD1 matches at 9 bases. The sequenced sample consisted of PBMCs or T cells enriched from blood (not recorded which). The sequence came from a woman in her twenties or thirties who had recovered from COVID-19. CDR3: CASSHRGHGYTF. The CDR3 DNA reads as TGTGCCAGCAGCCACAGGGGGCATGGCTACACCTTC.